This entry concerns a single TCR beta chain. These data belong to a study of cytomegalovirus exposure and HLA in healthy donors. This CDR3 contains 16 residues. The V gene's germline CDR1 is SGHTA and CDR2 FQGNSA. V was clipped by 6 bases and J by 2 bases; unmatched bases: 8. The PCR was carried out with 60 Vbeta primers and 13 Jbeta primers. The repertoire was sequenced with immunoSEQ multiplex PCR; TCRdb's copy has only in-frame clones and lacks some. The sample holds around 190,000 clones, roughly three quarters seen once. Material: PBMCs. The V gene is TRBV7-2, the J gene TRBJ2-2; 8 bases are a match to TRBD2. The source of this sequence is a woman aged 45 to 65 in good health and CMV-seronegative. Written as DNA, the CDR3 is TGTGCCAGCAGTTTCGGGGGGGCAGTTAACACCGGGGAGCTGTTTTTT. It specifies CASSFGGAVNTGELFF.